This T cell receptor (beta chain) was sequenced during a study of T cell responses to AZD1222 COVID-19 vaccine. At the level of the study: Pooling was applied to second doses at about 4 or about 12 weeks.

Turning to this clone: The antigen is not known.

Profiled with immunoSEQ multiplex PCR; TCRdb holds only in-frame clones, not every one. The sample lists more than 80,000 clones; roughly 88% were seen once. Study findings and constraints: There were repertoire samples only from the period after the peak T cell response. In the spike-specific TCR repertoire, nearly half reportedly target unmutated variant regions. In a largely white British group with more females than males, clonal diversity was possibly underestimated.

Trimming removed 4 bases from V and 0 bases from J; junction bases left unmatched: 3. Germline V gene sequence: CDR1 SGHNT, CDR2 YYREEE (reference sequence). The CDR3 consists of 15 residues. The sequencing used peripheral blood, collected on day 0 of AZD1222 vaccination. The rearrangement joins TRBV5-4 to TRBJ2-1; 8 bases align to TRBD2. This receptor was identified in an adult in good health. DNA of the CDR3: TGTGCCAGCAGCGAAACTAGCGGCTCCTACAATGAGCAGTTCTTC. This gives the protein CASSETSGSYNEQFF. Combining the CDR3 with reference TRBV5-4 and TRBJ2-1 gives the whole variable domain ETGVTQSPTHLIKTRGQQVTLRCSSQSGHNTVSWYQQALGQGPQFIFQYYREEENGRGNFPPRFSGLQFPNYSSELNVNALELDDSALYLCASSETSGSYNEQFFGPGTRLTVL.